This is a list of T cell receptor beta chains from one sample in a study of shared clonotypes between healthy human individuals. The data were produced by immunoSEQ multiplex PCR, yet TCRdb's version contains in-frame clones alone and is incomplete. The data contain approximately 1,500,000 clones, roughly 95% of them seen just once; the ten biggest clones take up over 1%. Sequenced material: naive CD4+ T cells sorted from blood. The receptors stem from a man aged 25 to 45 in good health. The CDR3 runs from the conserved cysteine through the conserved F or W. D genes are given only for firm matches. Only some rows state a clone size, as once, few, many or a class for expanded clones.

v_gene	j_gene	abundance	d_gene	CDR3aa	CDR3nt
TRBV5-1	TRBJ2-4	once	TRBD2	CASSAPGLAAQYF	TGCGCCAGCAGCGCCCCGGGACTAGCGGCGCAGTACTTC
TRBV19	TRBJ2-7	-	-	CASSIGAGQPYEQYF	TGTGCCAGTAGTATAGGGGCCGGGCAACCCTACGAGCAGTACTTC
TRBV10-2	TRBJ2-7	-	-	CASSVSQGGSGSYEQYF	TGCGCCAGCAGTGTATCCCAAGGAGGGTCCGGGTCCTACGAGCAGTACTTC
TRBV6-1	TRBJ1-1	-	-	CASRTTANTEAFF	TGTGCCAGCAGAACTACAGCCAACACTGAAGCTTTCTTT
TRBV5-6	TRBJ1-1	-	-	CASSLVGREAFF	TGTGCCAGCAGCTTGGTGGGGAGAGAGGCTTTCTTT
TRBV9	TRBJ2-6	-	TRBD1	CASSVTGTRSGANVLTF	TGTGCCAGCAGCGTGACAGGGACACGATCAGGGGCCAACGTCCTGACTTTC
TRBV27	TRBJ2-7	-	TRBD1	CASSPTGTGVSEQYF	TGTGCCAGCAGCCCCACCGGGACAGGGGTAAGCGAGCAGTACTTC
TRBV27	TRBJ2-7	-	TRBD2	CASSLGTSGLYEQYF	TGTGCCAGCAGTTTAGGGACTAGCGGGCTGTACGAGCAGTACTTC
TRBV5-5	TRBJ2-2	-	TRBD1	CASSHLWTGGNTGELFF	TGTGCCAGCAGCCACCTGTGGACAGGGGGAAACACCGGGGAGCTGTTTTTT
TRBV9	TRBJ1-1	-	-	CASSVAERPSLMNTEAFF	TGTGCCAGCAGCGTAGCCGAGAGACCGTCCCTCATGAACACTGAAGCTTTCTTT
TRBV10-3	TRBJ1-3	-	-	CAISVQVSGNTIYF	TGTGCCATCAGTGTACAGGTCTCGGGAAACACCATATATTTT
TRBV7-2	TRBJ2-5	-	-	CASSLAWTQETQYF	TGTGCCAGCAGCTTAGCGTGGACACAAGAGACCCAGTACTTC
TRBV4-1	TRBJ2-3	-	-	CASSQPLAKSSTDTQYF	TGCGCCAGCAGCCAACCCCTAGCGAAATCTAGCACAGATACGCAGTATTTT
TRBV7-9	TRBJ2-6	-	-	CASSFGGSGANVLTF	TGTGCCAGCAGCTTTGGTGGCTCTGGGGCCAACGTCCTGACTTTC
TRBV30	TRBJ1-4	-	-	CAWGGEKLFF	TGTGCCTGGGGAGGTGAAAAACTGTTTTTT
TRBV27	TRBJ2-1	-	TRBD1	CASSFRDRGEEQFF	TGTGCCAGCAGTTTCCGGGACAGGGGGGAAGAGCAGTTCTTC
TRBV7-9	TRBJ2-1	-	TRBD2	CASSPAGLAGGEQFF	TGTGCCAGCAGCCCTGCGGGACTAGCGGGAGGGGAGCAGTTCTTC
TRBV11-3	TRBJ2-7	-	-	CASSLPLDLDKSYEQYF	TGTGCCAGCAGCCTACCCCTGGACTTGGACAAATCCTACGAGCAGTACTTC
TRBV5-5	TRBJ2-7	-	-	CASSRRDAYEQYF	TGTGCCAGCAGCCGCCGGGATGCCTACGAGCAGTACTTC
TRBV5-5	TRBJ2-7	-	-	CASSFDIYEQYF	TGTGCCAGCAGCTTCGACATCTACGAGCAGTACTTC
TRBV7-8	TRBJ2-2	once	TRBD2	CASSLWRGDPNTGELFF	TGTGCCAGCAGCTTATGGCGGGGGGATCCGAACACCGGGGAGCTGTTTTTT
TRBV28	TRBJ2-5	-	-	CASRDSRGGETQYF	TGTGCCAGCCGGGATTCAAGGGGGGGAGAGACCCAGTACTTC
TRBV15	TRBJ2-3	-	-	CATRPPYRADTQYF	TGTGCCACCAGACCCCCTTATAGGGCCGATACGCAGTATTTT
TRBV23-1	TRBJ1-5	-	-	CASSRRGTNRVNSNQPQHF	TGCGCCAGCAGTCGGAGAGGGACGAACCGTGTAAATAGCAATCAGCCCCAGCATTTT
TRBV27	TRBJ1-2	-	-	CASSLPYGYTF	TGTGCCAGCAGTCTCCCCTATGGCTACACCTTC
TRBV5-4	TRBJ2-5	-	-	CASSSPSLQETQYF	TGTGCCAGCAGCTCTCCTTCTTTACAAGAGACCCAGTACTTC
TRBV5-4	TRBJ2-5	-	-	CASSSRTGFRETQYF	TGTGCCAGCAGCAGCAGAACAGGGTTCCGAGAGACCCAGTACTTC
TRBV11-1	TRBJ2-7	-	-	CATHRVNGLPHEQYF	TGTGCCACCCACCGAGTTAACGGCCTCCCGCACGAGCAGTACTTC
TRBV4-3	TRBJ2-7	-	-	CASSQDYSYVLYEQYF	TGCGCCAGCAGCCAAGATTACAGTTATGTTTTATACGAGCAGTACTTC
TRBV7-2	TRBJ2-7	-	-	CASSLVARVYEQYF	TGTGCCAGCAGCTTAGTTGCCCGAGTATACGAGCAGTACTTC
TRBV18	TRBJ2-1	-	-	CASSPTPRSSYNEQFF	TGTGCCAGCTCACCAACCCCCCGGAGCTCCTACAATGAGCAGTTCTTC
TRBV6-5	TRBJ2-1	once	TRBD2	CASSSPGLSNEQFF	TGTGCCAGCAGTTCACCGGGACTATCCAATGAGCAGTTCTTC
TRBV30	TRBJ2-1	-	-	CAWSVQRTRPSSYNEQFF	TGTGCCTGGAGTGTACAACGAACACGTCCGAGCTCCTACAATGAGCAGTTCTTC
TRBV5-1	TRBJ2-1	-	TRBD2	CASSFSLAGSYNEQFF	TGCGCCAGCAGCTTTAGTCTAGCGGGCTCCTACAATGAGCAGTTCTTC
TRBV11-3	TRBJ2-5	-	TRBD1	CASSLQGAQETQYF	TGTGCCAGCAGCTTACAGGGGGCCCAAGAGACCCAGTACTTC
TRBV27	TRBJ2-7	-	TRBD1	CASSSPGQATYEQYF	TGTGCCAGCAGTTCTCCGGGACAGGCCACCTACGAGCAGTACTTC
TRBV28	TRBJ2-4	-	TRBD2	CASSSRSGRVGAKNIQYF	TGTGCCAGCAGTTCGAGAAGCGGGAGGGTGGGAGCCAAAAACATTCAGTACTTC
TRBV5-4	TRBJ2-2	-	TRBD2	CASSQPTSGNTGELFF	TGTGCCAGCAGCCAGCCGACTAGCGGGAACACCGGGGAGCTGTTTTTT
TRBV5-8	TRBJ1-4	-	-	CASSQTTGKVFF	TGTGCCAGCAGCCAAACTACCGGCAAGGTGTTTTTT
TRBV5-8	TRBJ2-5	-	TRBD2	CASSPGLAGGQGETQYF	TGTGCCAGCAGTCCCGGACTAGCGGGAGGCCAGGGAGAGACCCAGTACTTC
TRBV9	TRBJ2-3	-	-	CASSVGFLSSTDTQYF	TGTGCCAGCAGCGTAGGATTCTTATCCAGCACAGATACGCAGTATTTT
TRBV4-3	TRBJ2-3	-	-	CASSQEISGARTDTQYF	TGCGCCAGCAGCCAAGAGATTAGCGGTGCCCGCACAGATACGCAGTATTTT
TRBV9	TRBJ2-7	-	TRBD2	CASSSGGGQGGEQYF	TGTGCCAGCAGCTCCGGGGGTGGGCAGGGAGGGGAGCAGTACTTC
TRBV9	TRBJ2-2	-	-	CASSVGAFPGELFF	TGTGCCAGCAGCGTAGGCGCTTTCCCCGGGGAGCTGTTTTTT